One TCR beta chain is described in this entry. Its antigen is undetermined. The data originate from a study of CXCR3-negative and CXCR3-positive naive CD8 T cells. General study points: Naive CXCR3-negative cells resembled naive CXCR3-positive cells in TRBV-TRBJ usage; memory cells differed.

TRB cDNA was prepared as libraries by UMI-labeled 5' RACE. For each CDR3 protein, TCRdb gives one entry from its re-call of the 5' RACE reads, without DNA. The table lists roughly 26,000 distinct CDR3 sequences, with 2.8% in the top ten. This CDR3 comprises 13 residues. CDR1 and CDR2 from the germline V gene are MDHEN and SYDVKM. The origin of this receptor is a human donor in good health. Some clones in this sample may be carry-over from other donors' samples. Sample: naive CXCR3- CD8+ T cells from blood. Subset meaning: CD45RO-CCR7+CD27+CD95- naive CD8+ T cells lacking CXCR3 (TNR3-). The gene calls are TRBV28 and TRBJ1-2; the D call from TCRdb, TRBD1, cannot be confirmed without DNA. The CDR3 reads CASSPQGRNGYTF.